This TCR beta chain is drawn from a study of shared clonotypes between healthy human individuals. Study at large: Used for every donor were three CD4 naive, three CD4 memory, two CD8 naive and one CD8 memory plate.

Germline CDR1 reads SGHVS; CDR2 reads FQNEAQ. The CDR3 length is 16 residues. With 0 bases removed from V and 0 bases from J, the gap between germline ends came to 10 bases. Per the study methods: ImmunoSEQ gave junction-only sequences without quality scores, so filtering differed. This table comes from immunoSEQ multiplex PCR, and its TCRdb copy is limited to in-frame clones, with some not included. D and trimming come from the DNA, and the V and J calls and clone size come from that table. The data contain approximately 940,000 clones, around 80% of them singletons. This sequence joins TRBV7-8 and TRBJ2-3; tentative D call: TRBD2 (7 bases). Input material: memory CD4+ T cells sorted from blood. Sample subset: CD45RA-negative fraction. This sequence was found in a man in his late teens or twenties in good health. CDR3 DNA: TGTGCCAGCAGCTTAGCGGGGGGGCGAAGCACAGATACGCAGTATTTT. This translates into CASSLAGGRSTDTQYF.